This T cell receptor beta chain emerged from a study of blood T cell repertoires in COVID-19. Produced via immunoSEQ multiplex PCR; TCRdb's table is partial and in-frame only. The sample has 130,000 to 150,000 clones; around nine tenths are singletons. With V trimmed by 3 bases and J by 4 bases, 10 bases remained unmatched. Germline V gene lookup returns CDR1 KGHSH and CDR2 LQKENI. This CDR3 is 16 amino acids long. Sequenced sample: PBMCs or T cells enriched from blood (not recorded which). This clonotype was sampled from a woman aged 30 to 39 with acute COVID-19. This chain uses TRBV18 with TRBJ1-2, with 8 bases lining up with TRBD1. CDR3 DNA: TGTGCCAGCTCACCGGTACAGGGGGAACCTCCCTATGGCTACACCTTC. This gives the protein CASSPVQGEPPYGYTF.